The 24 T cell receptor beta chains listed next were all sequenced from one sample in a study of cytotoxic CD8 clonotypes in ibrutinib-treated CLL. Profiling relied on immunoSEQ multiplex PCR, and the TCRdb table lists in-frame clones only, not all of them. Of 100,000 to 150,000 clones detected, over 75% appear once; the ten largest clones hold approximately 2%. The material was PBMCs, obtained after 24 months of ibrutinib treatment. All receptors derive from a human donor with chronic lymphocytic leukemia.

The gene calls are TRBV4-1 and TRBJ2-7, with D tentatively TRBD1 (6 bases). V lost 0 bases, J lost 7 bases, and 22 bases lay in between. The CDR3 totals 17 residues. CDR1 and CDR2 (germline): MGHRA, YSYEKL. As DNA, the CDR3 is TGCGCCAGCAGCCAAGATGGGGGCTACCTTAACGTTTGGGAGCAGTACTTC. It codes for CASSQDGGYLNVWEQYF.

The rearrangement joins TRBV7-2 to TRBJ2-3; 9 bases match TRBD2. Looked up from germline, CDR1 is SGHTA and CDR2 is FQGNSA. The junction had 4 bases not matched to a gene; V was cut back by 5 bases and J by 1 base. The CDR3 has 15 amino acids. The CDR3 DNA is TGTGCCAGCAGCATAGTAGCGGGAGGCACAGATACGCAGTATTTT. It yields the protein CASSIVAGGTDTQYF. The full variable domain, its missing parts supplied by reference TRBV7-2 and TRBJ2-3, is GAGVSQSPSNKVTEKGKDVELRCDPISGHTALYWYRQSLGQGLEFLIYFQGNSAPDKSGLPSDRFSAERTGGSVSTLTIQRTQQEDSAVYLCASSIVAGGTDTQYFGPGTRLTVL.

The rearrangement joins TRBV6-5 to TRBJ2-7; 8 bases fit TRBD1. The CDR3 contains 15 residues. CDR1 is MNHEY, CDR2 SVGAGI, per germline. Unmatched junction bases numbered 9, after V lost 4 bases and J lost 4 bases. CDR3 nucleotides: TGTGCCAGCAGTTCCCGGACAGGGAATGTATACGAGCAGTACTTC. Translation: CASSSRTGNVYEQYF.

This clone was counted a single time. The chain uses TRBV6-4 and TRBJ1-2, with 7 bases identical to TRBD1. V shed 5 bases and J 2 bases; nucleotides not matched to a gene: 8. CDR1 and CDR2 (germline): MRHNA, SNTAGT. The CDR3 runs to 15 residues. The CDR3 protein is CASSPRGASNYGYTF. CDR3 DNA sequence: TGTGCCAGCAGTCCCAGGGGGGCTTCAAACTATGGCTACACCTTC.

The chain uses TRBV12-5 and TRBJ2-1; weak D call: TRBD2 (5 bases). CDR3 length equals 12 residues. V lost 6 bases and J 7 bases, leaving 10 bases between the germline ends. Looked up from germline, CDR1 is LGHNT and CDR2 is FRNRAP. CDR3 bases: TGTGCTAGTGGCGTGGAGGTAAATGAGCAGTTCTTC. Encoded protein: CASGVEVNEQFF. Using reference TRBV12-5 and TRBJ2-1 for the parts outside the CDR3, the full variable domain is DARVTQTPRHKVTEMGQEVTMRCQPILGHNTVFWYRQTMMQGLELLAYFRNRAPLDDSGMPKDRFSAEMPDATLATLKIQPSEPRDSAVYFCASGVEVNEQFFGPGTRLTVL.

This clone has more than one count but fewer than ten. J is TRBJ1-2 and V is TRBV10-3, with 12 bases aligning to TRBD1. V was pared by 5 bases and J by 6 bases, with 7 bases of the junction left unmatched. The CDR3 has 15 amino acids. From germline, CDR1 is ENHRY and CDR2 SYGVKD. The chain's CDR3 is CAISRGQGAENGYTF. CDR3 nucleotide sequence: TGTGCCATCAGTAGGGGACAGGGGGCGGAAAATGGCTACACCTTC.

This chain uses TRBV19 with TRBJ1-5, with 8 bases lining up with TRBD1. The CDR3 has 15 residues. CDR1 LNHDA and CDR2 SQIVND come from the germline V gene (reference sequence). V was clipped by 4 bases and J by 6 bases; unmatched bases: 8. The CDR3 DNA reads TGTGCCAGTAGTACTGACAGGGGCCAGGGTCAGCCCCAGCATTTT. Translated: CASSTDRGQGQPQHF.

The chain employs TRBV6-5 and TRBJ1-3; possible D gene TRBD1, 5 bases. The CDR3 contains 15 residues. The V and J ends lost 2 bases and 8 bases respectively, with 16 bases between them. CDR1 is MNHEY, CDR2 SVGAGI, per germline. CDR3 protein: CASSYGGREVDTIYF. The CDR3 DNA reads as TGTGCCAGCAGTTACGGCGGCAGGGAGGTTGACACCATATATTTT.

The rearrangement uses TRBV28 and TRBJ2-7; 10 positions match TRBD2. With 2 bases clipped from V and 4 bases from J, the junction kept 5 bases outside the gene matches. There are 15 residues in the CDR3. Germline V CDR1 and CDR2: MDHEN, SYDVKM. This CDR3 reads CASSLTPSGGYEQYF. DNA for the CDR3: TGTGCCAGCAGTTTAACTCCTAGCGGGGGTTACGAGCAGTACTTC.

The V and J genes are TRBV28 and TRBJ2-7; 10 positions match TRBD1. V shed 4 bases and J 2 bases; nucleotides not matched to a gene: 8. Germline CDR1 reads MDHEN; CDR2 reads SYDVKM. This CDR3 contains 16 residues. The CDR3 sequence: CASSSRTGGQTYEQYF. The CDR3 nucleotides read TGTGCCAGCAGTTCCCGGACAGGGGGTCAGACCTACGAGCAGTACTTC.

The genes are TRBV19 and TRBJ2-3; D is possibly TRBD2 (7 bases). Trimming removed 1 base from V and 5 bases from J, with 19 bases in between. Looked up from germline, CDR1 is LNHDA and CDR2 is SQIVND (reference sequence). This CDR3 has 17 residues. The CDR3 DNA sequence: TGTGCCAGTAGTATAGGAGTGTCGCGGGGGCACGTAGATACGCAGTATTTT. Residues: CASSIGVSRGHVDTQYF.

The chain is built from TRBV19 and TRBJ1-1; D unclear. The CDR3 runs 18 residues. The V gene's germline CDR1 is LNHDA and CDR2 SQIVND (reference sequence). The V end lost 8 bases, the J end lost 5 bases, and 30 bases lay between the germline ends. The DNA of the CDR3 is TGTGCCAGTTCGGGATCCCATTTCGGGCGGAGGGCCGGTACTGAAGCTTTCTTT. It translates to CASSGSHFGRRAGTEAFF.

Details on this clone: A read error may account for a junction end that differs from germline. V usage is TRBV28 and J usage is TRBJ1-2, with 7 nucleotides matching TRBD1. This CDR3 has 15 amino acids. Germline CDR1 MDHEN, CDR2 SYDVKM. The DNA of the CDR3 is TGTGCCAGCAGTTTAGAATGGCGGACAGGCCCCCCAATGGCCTTC. The encoded protein is CASSLEWRTGPPMAF.

This chain joins TRBV19 and TRBJ2-3; D remains ambiguous. CDR3 length equals 12 residues. The V gene's germline CDR1 is LNHDA and CDR2 SQIVND (reference sequence). Deletions cut 8 bases from V and 4 bases from J, with 10 bases between. CDR3: CASAGWADTQYF. The CDR3 nucleotides are TGTGCCAGTGCCGGGTGGGCAGATACGCAGTATTTT.

This clone was counted between two and nine times. The J gene is TRBJ2-3, the V gene TRBV6-4; D is perhaps TRBD1 (6 bases). The germline V and J ends were trimmed by 6 bases and 2 bases, with 15 bases remaining between them. Looked up from germline, CDR1 is MRHNA and CDR2 is SNTAGT. The CDR3 contains 15 residues. For the CDR3, the DNA is TGTGCCAGCAGAGGATCCGCAGGGGACACAGATACGCAGTATTTT. Translated: CASRGSAGDTDTQYF.

DNA of the CDR3: TGTGCCAGCAGTTACTCCCGACTAAGCGGGATCTACGAGCAGTACTTC. The encoded protein is CASSYSRLSGIYEQYF. This chain connects TRBV6-5 to TRBJ2-7, with 7 bases lining up with TRBD2. The CDR3 contains 16 residues. Trimming took 0 bases from V and 3 from J; bases not matched to a gene: 8. Per the germline V gene, CDR1 is MNHEY and CDR2 is SVGAGI.

The genes are TRBV4-1 and TRBJ1-1; D is perhaps TRBD1 (5 bases). The V end lost 1 base, the J end lost 5 bases, and 17 bases lay between the germline ends. The CDR3 length is 16 residues. CDR1 is MGHRA, CDR2 YSYEKL, per germline. The CDR3 loop reads CASSQAYGGGRTEAFF. CDR3 nucleotides: TGCGCCAGCAGCCAAGCATACGGGGGGGGTAGGACTGAAGCTTTCTTT.

This clone is a singleton in its sample. The chain links TRBV25-1 to TRBJ2-5; D possibly corresponds to TRBD1 (5 bases). V was shortened by 2 bases and J by 3 bases, with 10 bases between the two germline ends. Germline V gene lookup returns CDR1 MGHDK and CDR2 SYGVNS. CDR3 size: 14 residues. For the CDR3, the DNA is TGTGCCAGCAGTGAACTCCGCAGGGAAGAGACCCAGTACTTC. This codes for CASSELRREETQYF.

This clone came up once. The V call is TRBV28, the J call TRBJ1-2, with a possible D match to TRBD1 (5 bases). The CDR3 is 15 residues long. Germline-derived CDR1 and CDR2 are MDHEN and SYDVKM. Trimming removed 8 bases from V and 7 bases from J, with 23 bases in between. The CDR3 DNA is TGTGCCAGCTCTTTCCCGGGACCCCCTTATAGTGGCTACACCTTC. Its protein is CASSFPGPPYSGYTF.

CDR3 DNA sequence: TGCGCCAGCAGCCAAAAACAGGGGGCAACAGATACGCAGTATTTT. It yields the protein CASSQKQGATDTQYF. This chain links TRBV5-1 with TRBJ2-3; 9 nucleotides align to TRBD1. V trimming: 4 bases; J trimming: 3 bases; junction bases outside the gene matches: 6. Germline V gives CDR1 SGHRS, CDR2 YFSETQ. The CDR3 totals 15 residues.

The rearrangement links TRBV28 to TRBJ1-2; a possible D gene is TRBD1 (6 bases). CDR1 is MDHEN and CDR2 is SYDVKM in the germline V gene. The CDR3 runs to 15 residues. V was pared by 1 base and J by 4 bases, with 13 bases between. Here the CDR3 DNA reads TGTGCCAGCAGTTTATCCGACAGGAGATTCTATGGCTACACCTTC. As protein: CASSLSDRRFYGYTF.

The chain carries TRBV6-6 and TRBJ2-5, with 14 bases matching TRBD2. Germline trimming cut 2 bases from V and 2 bases from J; bases unmatched to any gene: 1. Per the germline V gene, CDR1 is MNHNY and CDR2 is SVGAGI (reference sequence). CDR3 length equals 16 residues. The CDR3: CASSYGTSGGQETQYF. As DNA, the CDR3 is TGTGCCAGCAGTTACGGGACTAGCGGGGGTCAAGAGACCCAGTACTTC.

This clone has a handful of counts. The chain has TRBV2 and TRBJ2-7, with 7 positions matching TRBD1. V was pared by 6 bases and J by 6 bases, with 5 bases of the junction left unmatched. The germline CDR1 and CDR2 sequences are SNHLY and FYNNEI. CDR3 length equals 12 residues. The CDR3 spells CASSVTGFEQYF. Here the CDR3 DNA reads TGTGCCAGCAGCGTGACAGGGTTCGAGCAGTACTTC.

This clone is a singleton in its sample. This chain connects TRBV7-2 to TRBJ2-5, with TRBD2 matching 8 bases. Per germline, CDR1 SGHTA and CDR2 FQGNSA. The CDR3 has 15 amino acids. V gave up 2 bases and J gave up 5 bases; unmatched junction bases: 7. The CDR3 spells CASSLNGGAGETQYF. The CDR3 DNA follows: TGTGCCAGCAGCTTAAACGGGGGGGCCGGGGAGACCCAGTACTTC.